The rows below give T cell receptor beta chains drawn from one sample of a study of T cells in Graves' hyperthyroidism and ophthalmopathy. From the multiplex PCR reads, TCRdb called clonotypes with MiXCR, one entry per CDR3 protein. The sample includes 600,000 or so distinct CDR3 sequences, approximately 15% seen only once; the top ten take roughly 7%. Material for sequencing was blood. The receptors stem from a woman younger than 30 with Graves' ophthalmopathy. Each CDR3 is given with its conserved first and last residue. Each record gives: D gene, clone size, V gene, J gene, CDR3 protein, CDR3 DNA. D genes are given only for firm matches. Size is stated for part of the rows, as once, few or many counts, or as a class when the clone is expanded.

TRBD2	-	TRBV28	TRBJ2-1	CASSFGGGGAGSEQFF	TGTGCCAGCAGTTTTGGGGGGGGAGGAGCGGGTAGTGAGCAGTTCTTC
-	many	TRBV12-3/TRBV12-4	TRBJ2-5	CASSLILGLGSGEETQYF	TGTGCCAGCAGTTTAATTTTAGGCTTGGGGTCAGGGGAAGAGACCCAGTACTTC
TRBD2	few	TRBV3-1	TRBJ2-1	CASSQIVAGVSEQFF	TGTGCCAGCAGCCAAATCGTAGCGGGAGTAAGCGAGCAGTTCTTC
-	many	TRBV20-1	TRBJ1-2	CSARDHGREDYGYTF	TGCAGTGCTAGAGATCACGGCAGGGAGGACTATGGCTACACCTTC
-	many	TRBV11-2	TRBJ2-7	CASSLEMGNYEQYF	TGTGCCAGCAGCTTAGAAATGGGAAACTACGAGCAGTACTTC
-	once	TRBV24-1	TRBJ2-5	CATSDSSRETQYF	TGTGCCACCAGTGATTCTTCAAGAGAGACCCAGTACTTC
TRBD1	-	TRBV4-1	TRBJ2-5	CASSRDRTGGRETQYF	TGCGCCAGCAGCCGAGATCGGACAGGGGGTAGGGAGACCCAGTACTTC
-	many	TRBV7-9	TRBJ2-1	CASSLVAHEQFF	TGTGCCAGCAGCTTAGTGGCCCATGAGCAGTTCTTC
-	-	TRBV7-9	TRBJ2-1	CASSQDPGGTPYNEQFF	TGTGCCAGCAGCCAAGATCCTGGGGGGACTCCCTACAATGAGCAGTTCTTC
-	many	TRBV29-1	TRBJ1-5	CSVESGSNQPQHF	TGCAGCGTTGAATCCGGCAGCAATCAGCCCCAGCATTTT
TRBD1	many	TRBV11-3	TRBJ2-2	CASSLDGGQGSWNTGELFF	TGTGCCAGCAGCTTAGATGGTGGACAGGGCTCCTGGAACACCGGGGAGCTGTTTTTT
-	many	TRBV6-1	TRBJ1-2	CASTALDIGPHGYTF	TGTGCCAGCACCGCCCTGGACATAGGTCCCCATGGCTACACCTTC
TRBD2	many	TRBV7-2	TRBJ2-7	CASSSGLAGGSSSYEQYF	TGTGCCAGCAGCTCCGGACTAGCGGGAGGCTCAAGCTCCTACGAGCAGTACTTC
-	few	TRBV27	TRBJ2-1	CASSFIWDTSYNEQFF	TGTGCCAGCAGTTTTATATGGGACACCTCTTACAATGAGCAGTTCTTC
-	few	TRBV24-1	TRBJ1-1	CATSGSLGEAFF	TGTGCCACCAGTGGTTCGCTAGGAGAAGCTTTCTTT
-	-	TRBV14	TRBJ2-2	CASSQEWNTGELFF	TGTGCCAGCAGCCAAGAATGGAACACCGGGGAGCTGTTTTTT
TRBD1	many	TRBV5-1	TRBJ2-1	CASSLAGTGIDEQFF	TGCGCCAGCAGCTTGGCCGGGACAGGGATCGATGAGCAGTTCTTC
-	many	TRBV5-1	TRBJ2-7	CASRPGRLKGEQYF	TGCGCCAGCAGACCCGGACGGCTAAAGGGCGAGCAGTACTTC
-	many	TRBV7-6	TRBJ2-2	CASSPRPGPNTGELFF	TGTGCCAGCAGCCCACGCCCAGGGCCAAACACCGGGGAGCTGTTTTTT
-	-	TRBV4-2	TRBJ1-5	CASSSGGRQPQHF	TGTGCCAGCTCCTCGGGTGGGCGGCAGCCCCAGCATTTT
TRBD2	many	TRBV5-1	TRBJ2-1	CASSLAGTSGSSYNEQFF	TGCGCCAGCAGCTTGGCCGGGACTAGCGGGAGCTCCTACAATGAGCAGTTCTTC
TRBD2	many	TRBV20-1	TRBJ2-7	CSASGLAGPPYEQYF	TGCAGTGCTAGCGGACTAGCGGGGCCGCCCTACGAGCAGTACTTC
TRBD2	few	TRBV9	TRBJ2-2	CASTGQIAGGLNTGELFF	TGTGCCAGCACCGGACAGATTGCGGGAGGACTGAACACCGGGGAGCTGTTTTTT
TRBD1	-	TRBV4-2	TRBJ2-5	CASSQDRTGGETQYF	TGTGCCAGCAGCCAAGACCGGACAGGGGGAGAGACCCAGTACTTC
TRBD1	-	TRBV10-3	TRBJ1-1	CAISGGQANTEAFF	TGTGCCATCAGTGGGGGACAGGCTAACACTGAAGCTTTCTTT
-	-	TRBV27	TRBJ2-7	CASSRPARYEQYF	TGTGCCAGCAGTAGGCCGGCTCGCTACGAGCAGTACTTC
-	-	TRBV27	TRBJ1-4	CASSFGPNEKLFF	TGTGCCAGCAGTTTTGGGCCAAATGAAAAACTGTTTTTT
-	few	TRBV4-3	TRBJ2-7	CASSQESGQIYEQYF	TGCGCCAGCAGCCAAGAATCCGGACAAATCTACGAGCAGTACTTC
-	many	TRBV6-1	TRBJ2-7	CASRKGHSYEQYF	TGTGCCAGCAGGAAGGGCCACTCCTACGAGCAGTACTTC
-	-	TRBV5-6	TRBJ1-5	CASSFGRASNQPQHF	TGTGCCAGCAGCTTCGGAAGAGCTAGCAATCAGCCCCAGCATTTT
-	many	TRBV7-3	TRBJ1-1	CASSLKGRGGTEAFF	TGTGCCAGCAGCTTAAAGGGCAGGGGAGGCACTGAAGCTTTCTTT
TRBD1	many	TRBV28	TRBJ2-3	CASSPPDRGENTDTQYF	TGTGCCAGCAGTCCCCCGGACAGGGGAGAAAACACAGATACGCAGTATTTT
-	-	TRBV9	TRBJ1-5	CASSAEGHVTQPQHF	TGTGCCAGCAGCGCCGAGGGGCATGTGACTCAGCCCCAGCATTTT
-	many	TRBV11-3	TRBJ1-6	CASSSSVSYNSPLHF	TGTGCCAGCAGCTCGTCGGTTTCCTATAATTCACCCCTCCACTTT
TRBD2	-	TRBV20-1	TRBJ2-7	CSASRAGGAYEQYF	TGCAGTGCTAGTCGGGCGGGAGGCGCCTACGAGCAGTACTTC